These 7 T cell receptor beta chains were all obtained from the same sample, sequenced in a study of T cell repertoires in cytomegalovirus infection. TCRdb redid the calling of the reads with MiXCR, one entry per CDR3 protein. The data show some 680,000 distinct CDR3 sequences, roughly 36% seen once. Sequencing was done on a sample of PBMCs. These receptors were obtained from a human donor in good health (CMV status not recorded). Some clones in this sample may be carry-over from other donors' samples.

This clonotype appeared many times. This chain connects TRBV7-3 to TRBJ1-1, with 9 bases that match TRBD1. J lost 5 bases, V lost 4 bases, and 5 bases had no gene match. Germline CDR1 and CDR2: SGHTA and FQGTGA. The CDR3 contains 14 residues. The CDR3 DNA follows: TGTGCCAGCAGCTCACAGGGGGCGGGAACTGAAGCTTTCTTT. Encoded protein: CASSSQGAGTEAFF.

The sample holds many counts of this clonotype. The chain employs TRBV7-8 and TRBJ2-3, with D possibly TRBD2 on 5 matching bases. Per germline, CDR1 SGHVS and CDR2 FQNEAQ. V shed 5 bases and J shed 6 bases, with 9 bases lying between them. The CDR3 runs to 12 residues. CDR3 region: CASSLSDDTQYF. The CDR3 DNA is TGTGCCAGCAGCCTTAGCGACGATACGCAGTATTTT.

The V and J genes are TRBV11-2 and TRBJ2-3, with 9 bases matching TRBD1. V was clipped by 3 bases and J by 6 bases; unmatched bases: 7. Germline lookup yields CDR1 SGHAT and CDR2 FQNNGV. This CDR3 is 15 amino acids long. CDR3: CASSLGDRASDTQYF. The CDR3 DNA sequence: TGTGCCAGCAGCTTGGGGGACAGGGCGAGCGATACGCAGTATTTT. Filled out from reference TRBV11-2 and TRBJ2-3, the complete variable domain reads EAGVAQSPRYKIIEKRQSVAFWCNPISGHATLYWYQQILGQGPKLLIQFQNNGVVDDSQLPKDRFSAERLKGVDSTLKIQPAKLEDSAVYLCASSLGDRASDTQYFGPGTRLTVL.

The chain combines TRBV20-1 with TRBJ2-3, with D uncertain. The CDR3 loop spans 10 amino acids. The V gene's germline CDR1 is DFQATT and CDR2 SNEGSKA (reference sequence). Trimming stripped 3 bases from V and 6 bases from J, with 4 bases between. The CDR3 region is CSASRDTQYF. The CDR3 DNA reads TGCAGTGCTAGTAGGGATACGCAGTATTTT.

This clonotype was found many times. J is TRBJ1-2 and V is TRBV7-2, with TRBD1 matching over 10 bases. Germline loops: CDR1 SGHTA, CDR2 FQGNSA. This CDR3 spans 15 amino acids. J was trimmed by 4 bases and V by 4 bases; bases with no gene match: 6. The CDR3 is CASSSRTGGPYGYTF. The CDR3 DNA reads TGTGCCAGCAGCTCCCGGACAGGGGGTCCCTATGGCTACACCTTC.

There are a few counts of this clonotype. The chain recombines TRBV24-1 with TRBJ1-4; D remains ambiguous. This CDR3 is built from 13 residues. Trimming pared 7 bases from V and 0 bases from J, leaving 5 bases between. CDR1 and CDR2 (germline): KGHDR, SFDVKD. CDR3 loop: CATRAATNEKLFF. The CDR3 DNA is TGTGCCACCAGGGCAGCAACTAATGAAAAACTGTTTTTT.

The CDR3, as DNA: TGTGCCAGCAGCCCGATAGTCACGGCAGGGGCCTATGGCTACACCTTC. As protein: CASSPIVTAGAYGYTF. The J gene is TRBJ1-2, the V gene TRBV3-1, with TRBD1 as a possible D gene (6 bases). This CDR3 region has 16 residues. CDR1 is LGHDT, CDR2 YNNKEL, per germline (reference sequence). V was clipped by 4 bases and J by 4 bases, with 19 bases between them.